Only one count was recorded for the clone carrying this T cell receptor beta chain. This sample was included in a study of blood T cell repertoires in COVID-19. About the research overall: Sites in the United States, Italy and Spain provided acute and convalescent COVID-19 samples.

Per germline, CDR1 SGDLS and CDR2 YYNGEE. This CDR3 region has 17 residues. V lost 0 bases and J lost 1; bases outside the gene matches: 8. Assay: immunoSEQ multiplex PCR; the TCRdb copy retains only in-frame clones and omits some. This table has some 58,000 clones, just over 90% appearing once. The receptor comes from a man between 40 and 49 years old with acute or convalescent COVID-19. What was sequenced was peripheral blood. This chain joins TRBV9 and TRBJ2-3, with 7 nucleotides matching TRBD2. DNA for the CDR3: TGTGCCAGCAGCGTAGTGTGGGCTAGCGGCCGCACAGATACGCAGTATTTT. Encoded protein: CASSVVWASGRTDTQYF.